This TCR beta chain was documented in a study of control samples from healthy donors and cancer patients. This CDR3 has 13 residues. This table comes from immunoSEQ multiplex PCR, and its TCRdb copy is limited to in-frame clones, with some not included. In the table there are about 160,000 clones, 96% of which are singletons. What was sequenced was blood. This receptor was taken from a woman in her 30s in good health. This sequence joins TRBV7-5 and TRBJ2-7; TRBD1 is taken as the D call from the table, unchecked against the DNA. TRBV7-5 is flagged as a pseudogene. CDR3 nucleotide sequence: TGTGCCAGAAGCTTAAAGGGGCGGCTCGAGCAGTACTTC. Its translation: CARSLKGRLEQYF.